A selection of T cell receptor beta chains follows, all from one sample in a study of T cell repertoires in aging, cancer and after chemotherapy. MiXCR, run by TCRdb on the multiplex PCR reads, gives a single entry per CDR3 protein. This sample has several thousand distinct CDR3 sequences, with roughly 31% found just once. The sample was blood. The source of these receptors is a human donor in good health. The donor label of this sample is uncertain. Both conserved end residues are part of each CDR3. The order of the fields is J gene, clone size, D gene, V gene, CDR3 DNA, CDR3 protein. D genes are given only for firm matches. The size entry is marked missing in some rows and otherwise reads once, few, many or a size class.

TRBJ1-1	.	TRBD1	TRBV12-3/TRBV12-4	TGTGCCAGCAGCCCCTCGGACAGGGAAGCTTTCTTT	CASSPSDREAFF
TRBJ1-3	.	.	TRBV7-2	TGTGCCAGCAGCCCTGGCGGTAAAATCTCTGGAAACACCATATATTTT	CASSPGGKISGNTIYF
TRBJ2-1	medium-sized	.	TRBV12-3/TRBV12-4	TGTGCCAGCAGTTTTAGTTGGAATGAGCAGTTCTTC	CASSFSWNEQFF
TRBJ2-7	.	.	TRBV30	TGTGCCTGGAGTGTAGGGGCAGGTACCTACGAGCAGTACTTC	CAWSVGAGTYEQYF
TRBJ2-1	large	.	TRBV6-2/TRBV6-3	TGTGCCAGCAGTGTCGCGGCTACCTACAATGAGCAGTTCTTC	CASSVAATYNEQFF
TRBJ2-6	medium-sized	TRBD1	TRBV19	TGTGCCACCCAGACAGGGGGCTTATCTGGGGCCAACGTCCTGACTTTC	CATQTGGLSGANVLTF
TRBJ2-7	medium-sized	TRBD1	TRBV15	TGTGCCACCAGCAGAGAATCGACAGGGGGCTACGAGCAGTACTTC	CATSRESTGGYEQYF
TRBJ2-1	.	.	TRBV18	TGTGCCAGCTCAACTGGAATCCCATCCTACAATGAGCAGTTCTTC	CASSTGIPSYNEQFF
TRBJ1-2	.	.	TRBV30	TGTGCCTGGAGTCCCGGACAAAGGGGCTACACCTTC	CAWSPGQRGYTF
TRBJ2-4	.	.	TRBV5-5	TGTGCCAGCAGCGATACAGGGGGGGCGAACATTCAGTACTTC	CASSDTGGANIQYF
TRBJ2-7	few	.	TRBV6-5	TGTGCCAGCAGTTACTCGTACGACAGGTCCTACGAGCAGTACTTC	CASSYSYDRSYEQYF
TRBJ2-6	.	.	TRBV30	TGTGCCTGGGACCTGGCGGGGGCCAACGTCCTGACTTTC	CAWDLAGANVLTF
TRBJ2-1	few	.	TRBV6-1	TGTGCCAGCAGTGAGAGGAGGAAGGGCTACAATGAGCAGTTCTTC	CASSERRKGYNEQFF
TRBJ1-5	few	.	TRBV15	TGTGCCACCAGTTCCCAACGGGGGGGTCAGCCCCAGCATTTT	CATSSQRGGQPQHF
TRBJ2-1	.	.	TRBV19	TGTGCCAGTAGTATGTGGTTGGGCCTGCAACCGAGCAATGAGCAGTTCTTC	CASSMWLGLQPSNEQFF
TRBJ1-1	few	.	TRBV12-3/TRBV12-4	TGTGCCAGCAGCACCACAGGGCTAGCTGAAGCTTTCTTT	CASSTTGLAEAFF
TRBJ2-7	medium-sized	.	TRBV5-6	TGTGCCAGCAGCTTCCGACACGAGCAGTACTTC	CASSFRHEQYF
TRBJ2-1	.	.	TRBV19	TGTGCAAGTAACACCGGGGGTAATAGGCTCTACAATGAGCAGTTCTTC	CASNTGGNRLYNEQFF
TRBJ2-7	.	TRBD1	TRBV6-1	TGTGCCAGCAGTGGACAGGGAGTCCAGCAGTACTTC	CASSGQGVQQYF
TRBJ2-1	few	.	TRBV5-4	TGTGCCAGCAGCCCAAGGCGCCTCGTCTACGCGATCAATGAGCAGTTCTTC	CASSPRRLVYAINEQFF
TRBJ1-2	medium-sized	.	TRBV6-5	TGTGCCAGCAGTTACGATCCGGCTTACTATGGCTACACCTTC	CASSYDPAYYGYTF
TRBJ2-1	medium-sized	TRBD2	TRBV6-1	TGTGCCAGCAGAGGGACTAGCGGGGGGTACAATGAGCAGTTCTTC	CASRGTSGGYNEQFF
TRBJ2-2	medium-sized	.	TRBV30	TGTGCCCGGAGGGCAGCCTCGGGGACCGGGGAGCTGTTTTTT	CARRAASGTGELFF
TRBJ2-3	few	TRBD2	TRBV5-1	TGCGCCAGCAGCTCAGGACTAGCGGGGTTCACAGATACGCAGTATTTT	CASSSGLAGFTDTQYF
TRBJ2-3	medium-sized	.	TRBV19	TGTGCCAGTAGTATTGGGGGGGCGGGACCATCTACGCAGTATTTT	CASSIGGAGPSTQYF
TRBJ2-5	.	TRBD1	TRBV5-4	TGCGCCAGCAGCCCCGGGACAGGGGGCATGGTAGAGACCCAGTACTTC	CASSPGTGGMVETQYF
TRBJ2-5	medium-sized	.	TRBV30	TGTGCCTGGAGTCCCCGCCGAAAGAGGGAGACCCAGTACTTC	CAWSPRRKRETQYF
TRBJ1-4	.	TRBD1	TRBV19	TGTGCCAGTAGTATCTCACAGGGGGCCGCGACTAATGAAAAACTGTTTTTT	CASSISQGAATNEKLFF
TRBJ2-2	few	TRBD2	TRBV27	TGTGCCAGCAGTCCCCCCGGACGGGGGGGGACCGGGGAGCTGTTTTTT	CASSPPGRGGTGELFF
TRBJ2-7	medium-sized	.	TRBV19	TGTGCCAGTCAGCAGGGCGTCCACGAGCAGTACTTC	CASQQGVHEQYF
TRBJ1-6	.	TRBD1	TRBV30	TGTGCCTGGTGTTTGACAGGGGGCCGTTCACCCCTCCACTTT	CAWCLTGGRSPLHF
TRBJ1-1	.	.	TRBV19	TGTGCCAGCACCCCATCGATAGGAGCTTTCTTT	CASTPSIGAFF
TRBJ2-5	few	TRBD1	TRBV6-1	TGTGCCAGCAGTGAAACGCTGACAGGGGGCGGATTCCAAGAGACCCAGTACTTC	CASSETLTGGGFQETQYF
TRBJ1-3	.	.	TRBV18	TGTGCCAGCTCACCACTCGAATTACAGGGCCACGGAAACACCATATATTTT	CASSPLELQGHGNTIYF
TRBJ1-2	.	.	TRBV5-4	TGTGCCAGCAGCTTGGACCAGGTTAACTATGGCTACACCTTC	CASSLDQVNYGYTF
TRBJ1-1	.	.	TRBV28	TGTGCCAGCCGACGGGACACTGAAGCTTTCTTT	CASRRDTEAFF
TRBJ1-1	.	.	TRBV5-6	TGTGCCAGCAGCATTGGGGTACAAGAGAACACTGAAGCTTTCTTT	CASSIGVQENTEAFF
TRBJ2-5	few	.	TRBV5-4	TGTGCCAGCAGCCTCGGTCAAGCGCAAGAGACCCAGTACTTC	CASSLGQAQETQYF
TRBJ2-7	.	.	TRBV5-6	TGCGCCAGCAGCTTGGAAATGCGTGGGGAGCAGTACTTC	CASSLEMRGEQYF
TRBJ2-3	medium-sized	.	TRBV15	TGTGCCACCAGCAGAGGGGTAGATACGCAGTATTTT	CATSRGVDTQYF
TRBJ1-4	few	.	TRBV18	TGTGCCAGCTCACCGGACAGAACAACTAATGAAAAACTGTTTTTT	CASSPDRTTNEKLFF
TRBJ2-2	few	.	TRBV6-5	TGTGCCAGCAGAATCCGGGTCGGTTGGACCGGGGAGCTGTTTTTT	CASRIRVGWTGELFF
TRBJ1-2	.	.	TRBV14	TGTGCCAGCAGCCAATACGGAGGATCCTTAGCTAACTATGGCTACACCTTC	CASSQYGGSLANYGYTF
TRBJ2-1	few	.	TRBV27	TGTGCCAGCAGTTTAATTGGGGGGCCGGACTACAATGAGCAGTTCTTC	CASSLIGGPDYNEQFF
TRBJ1-2	.	.	TRBV6-1	TGTGCCAGCACCGAGGAGCCGCGGAGCTATGGCTACACCTTC	CASTEEPRSYGYTF
TRBJ2-7	few	.	TRBV12-3/TRBV12-4	TGTGCCAGCAGTGTCCAGGGCCCGACATACTACGAGCAGTACTTC	CASSVQGPTYYEQYF
TRBJ1-1	.	.	TRBV11-1	TGTGCCAGCAGTTTAGAGCAGGGCACTGAAGCTTTCTTT	CASSLEQGTEAFF
TRBJ1-1	.	TRBD1	TRBV7-9	TGTGCCAGCAGCCCAGGGGGGCGGGAATCCGTCGAAGCAGCTTTCTTT	CASSPGGRESVEAAFF
TRBJ2-7	.	.	TRBV6-5	TGTGCCAGCACAACCCACCCAGGGGCCGAGCAGTACTTC	CASTTHPGAEQYF
TRBJ1-1	.	.	TRBV7-2	TGTGCCAGCAGCTACCTTATTAAGAGGGGTACTGAAGCTTTCTTT	CASSYLIKRGTEAFF
TRBJ2-3	.	.	TRBV30	TGTGCCTGGAGTACCCTTGGGGGGGGCGTGGCGCAGTATTTT	CAWSTLGGGVAQYF
TRBJ2-5	.	.	TRBV15	TGTGCCACCAGCAGAGCCCCCCGGGGAGAGACCCAGTACTTC	CATSRAPRGETQYF
TRBJ1-4	.	TRBD1	TRBV30	TGTGCCTGGATGAGGGGGCCCGGGGAAAAAGAAAAACTGTTTTTT	CAWMRGPGEKEKLFF
TRBJ2-1	.	.	TRBV12-3/TRBV12-4	TGTGCCAGCAGTTTTGGGACAATCAAGGAGCAGTTCTTC	CASSFGTIKEQFF
TRBJ2-1	.	.	TRBV6-5	TGTGCCATCAGTGAGGGGGCGGGGGCCTCCCATGAGCAGTTCTTC	CAISEGAGASHEQFF
TRBJ1-2	.	.	TRBV18	TGTGCCAGCTCACCAGGGTCGGACTATGGCTACACCTTC	CASSPGSDYGYTF
TRBJ1-6	few	.	TRBV18	TGTGCCAGCTCACCGGGAGGGTTGATTTCACCCCTCCACTTT	CASSPGGLISPLHF
TRBJ2-2	few	.	TRBV12-3/TRBV12-4	TGTGCCAGCAGTTTAGGGACTCCGGTGTCAAACACCGGGGAGCTGTTTTTT	CASSLGTPVSNTGELFF
TRBJ1-1	.	TRBD1	TRBV13	TGTGCCAGCAGAACAGGGGGGGTAGCTTTCTTT	CASRTGGVAFF
TRBJ2-7	.	TRBD2	TRBV19	TGTGCCAGTAGTGCGTCGGGGGGTTCCTACGAGCAGTACTTC	CASSASGGSYEQYF